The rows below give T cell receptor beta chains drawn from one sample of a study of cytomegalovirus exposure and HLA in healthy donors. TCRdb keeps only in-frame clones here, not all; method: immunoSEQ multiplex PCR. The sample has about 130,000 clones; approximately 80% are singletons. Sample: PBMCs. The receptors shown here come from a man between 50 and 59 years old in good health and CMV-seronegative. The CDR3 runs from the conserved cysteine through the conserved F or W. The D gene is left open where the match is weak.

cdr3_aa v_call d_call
CSSSSPPDRNQETQYF TRBV7-9 TRBD1
CASWATGSPLHF TRBV2 -
CASSVDGGRDRERFGYGYTF TRBV9 TRBD1
CASRVTGESEKLFF TRBV2 -
CAISETSGGHPDNEQFF TRBV10-3 TRBD2
CASSQAGHWGYGYTF TRBV4-3 -
CASSHPTGDEQYF TRBV4-1 TRBD1
CASRHTAGRGSDTQYF TRBV7-9 TRBD2
CASNPGGTESNEQFF TRBV6-5 -
CASSFKRFNYGYTF TRBV28 -
CASSLGPGGLFF TRBV5-6 -
CASSQTGWGTYEQYF TRBV6-6 -
CASSKTAYNSPLHF TRBV28 -
CASSVGTTLGQETQYF TRBV6-1 -
CASSTDSNTEAFF TRBV19 -
CASSHRDTWPFLNYGYTF TRBV13 -
CASSESPQRGELFF TRBV5-1 -
CASSLGQRTSTDTQYF TRBV5-6 -
CASSLGGNTEAFF TRBV5-1 -
CASSEGRDSPLHF TRBV6-4 -
CASSGGQEDNEQFF TRBV4-2 TRBD1
CASSSAKNIQYF TRBV5-1 -